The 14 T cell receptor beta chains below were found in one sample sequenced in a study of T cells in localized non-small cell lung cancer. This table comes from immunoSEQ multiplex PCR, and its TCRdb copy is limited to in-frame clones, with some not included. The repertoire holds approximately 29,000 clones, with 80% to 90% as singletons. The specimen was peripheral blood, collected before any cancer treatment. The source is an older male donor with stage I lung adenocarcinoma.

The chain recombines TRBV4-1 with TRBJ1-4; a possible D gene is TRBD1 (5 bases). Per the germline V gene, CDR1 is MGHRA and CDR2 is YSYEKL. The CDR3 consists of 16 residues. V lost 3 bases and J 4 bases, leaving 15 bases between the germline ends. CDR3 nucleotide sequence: TGCGCCAGCAGCCACGTCGAGGGGTCACTTAATGAAAAACTGTTTTTT. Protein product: CASSHVEGSLNEKLFF.

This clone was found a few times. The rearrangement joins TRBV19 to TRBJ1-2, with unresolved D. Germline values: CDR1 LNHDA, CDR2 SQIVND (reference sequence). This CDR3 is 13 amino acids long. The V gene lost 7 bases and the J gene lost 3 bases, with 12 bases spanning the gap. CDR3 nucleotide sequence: TGTGCCAGTACTAGAAAGAGGGACTATGGCTACACCTTC. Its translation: CASTRKRDYGYTF.

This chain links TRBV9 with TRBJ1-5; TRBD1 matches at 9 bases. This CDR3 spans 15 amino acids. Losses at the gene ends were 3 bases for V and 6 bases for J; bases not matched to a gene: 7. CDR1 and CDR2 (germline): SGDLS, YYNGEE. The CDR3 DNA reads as TGTGCCAGCAGCGCGGGACAGGGAGCGGGTCAGCCCCAGCATTTT. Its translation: CASSAGQGAGQPQHF.

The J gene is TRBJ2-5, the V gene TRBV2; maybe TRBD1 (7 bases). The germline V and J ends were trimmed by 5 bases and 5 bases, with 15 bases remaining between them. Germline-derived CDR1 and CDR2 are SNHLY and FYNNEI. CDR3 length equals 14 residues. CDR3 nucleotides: TGTGCCAGCAGTCCTTTCCCAGGGGGGGAGACCCAGTACTTC. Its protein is CASSPFPGGETQYF.

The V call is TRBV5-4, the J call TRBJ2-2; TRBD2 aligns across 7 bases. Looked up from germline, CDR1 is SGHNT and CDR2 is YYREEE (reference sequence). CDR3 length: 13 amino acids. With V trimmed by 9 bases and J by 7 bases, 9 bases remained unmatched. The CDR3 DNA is TGTGCCATCGCGGGGGAATGGGGCGGGGAGCTGTTTTTT. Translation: CAIAGEWGGELFF.

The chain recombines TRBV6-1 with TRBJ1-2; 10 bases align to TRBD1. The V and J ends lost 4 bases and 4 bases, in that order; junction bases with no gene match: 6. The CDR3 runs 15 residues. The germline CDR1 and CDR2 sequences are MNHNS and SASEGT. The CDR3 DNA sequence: TGTGCCAGCAGTGTGACGGGACAGGGGTTCTATGGCTACACCTTC. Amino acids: CASSVTGQGFYGYTF.

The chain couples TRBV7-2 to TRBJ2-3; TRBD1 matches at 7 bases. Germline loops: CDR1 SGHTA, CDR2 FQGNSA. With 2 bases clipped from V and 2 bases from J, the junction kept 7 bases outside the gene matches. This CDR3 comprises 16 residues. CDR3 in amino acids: CASSLNRGYTTDTQYF. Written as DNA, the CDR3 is TGTGCCAGCAGCTTAAACAGGGGTTACACCACAGATACGCAGTATTTT.

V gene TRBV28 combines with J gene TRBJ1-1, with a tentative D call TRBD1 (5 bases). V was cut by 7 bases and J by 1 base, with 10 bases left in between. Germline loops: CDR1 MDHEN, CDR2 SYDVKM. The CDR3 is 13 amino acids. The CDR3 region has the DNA TGTGCCAGCATAATCGGGGCGAACACTGAAGCTTTCTTT. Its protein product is CASIIGANTEAFF.

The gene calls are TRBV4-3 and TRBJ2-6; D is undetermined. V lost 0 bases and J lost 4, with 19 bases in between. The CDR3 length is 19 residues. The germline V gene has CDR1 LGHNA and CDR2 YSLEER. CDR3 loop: CASSQDWSRPSSGANVLTF. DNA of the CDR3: TGCGCCAGCAGCCAAGATTGGTCCAGGCCCTCGTCCGGGGCCAACGTCCTGACTTTC.

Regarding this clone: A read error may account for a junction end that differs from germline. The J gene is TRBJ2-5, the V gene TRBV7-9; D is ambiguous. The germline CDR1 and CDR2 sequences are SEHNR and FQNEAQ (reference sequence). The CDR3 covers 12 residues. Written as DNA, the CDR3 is TGTGCCAGCAGCTTAGCTCTTGGGAAGCAAGACTTC. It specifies CASSLALGKQDF. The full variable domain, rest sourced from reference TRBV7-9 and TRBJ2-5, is DTGVSQNPRHKITKRGQNVTFRCDPISEHNRLYWYRQTLGQGPEFLTYFQNEAQLEKSRLLSDRFSAERPKGSFSTLEIQRTEQGDSAMYLCASSLALGKQDFGPGTRLLVL.

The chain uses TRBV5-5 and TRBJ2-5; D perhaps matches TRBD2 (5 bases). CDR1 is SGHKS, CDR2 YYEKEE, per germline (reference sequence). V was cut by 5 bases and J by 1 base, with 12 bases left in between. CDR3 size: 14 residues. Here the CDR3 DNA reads TGTGCCAGCAGTCCGGACGGAGGCCAAGAGACCCAGTACTTC. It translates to CASSPDGGQETQYF.

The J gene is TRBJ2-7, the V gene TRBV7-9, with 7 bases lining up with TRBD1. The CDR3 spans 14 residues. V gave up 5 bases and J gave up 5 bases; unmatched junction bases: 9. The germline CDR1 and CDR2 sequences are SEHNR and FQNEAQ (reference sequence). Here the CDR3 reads CASSPWDSIHEQYF. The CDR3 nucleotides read TGTGCCAGCAGCCCATGGGACAGCATCCACGAGCAGTACTTC.

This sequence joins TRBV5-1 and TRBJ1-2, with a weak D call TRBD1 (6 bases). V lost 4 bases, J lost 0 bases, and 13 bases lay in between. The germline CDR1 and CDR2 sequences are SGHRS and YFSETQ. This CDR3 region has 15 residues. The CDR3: CASSVGRGANYGYTF. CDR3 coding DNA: TGCGCCAGCAGCGTAGGCAGGGGAGCTAACTATGGCTACACCTTC.

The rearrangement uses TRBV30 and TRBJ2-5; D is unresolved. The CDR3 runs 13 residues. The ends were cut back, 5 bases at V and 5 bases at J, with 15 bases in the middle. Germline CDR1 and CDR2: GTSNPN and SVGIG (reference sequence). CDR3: CAWQARHYETQYF. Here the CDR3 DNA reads TGTGCCTGGCAGGCCCGCCACTACGAGACCCAGTACTTC.